This is a list of T cell receptor beta chains from one sample in a study of Ad26.COV2.S vaccination and SARS-CoV-2 variants. Sequencing was performed with immunoSEQ multiplex PCR; in TCRdb, only in-frame clones are kept and a portion is missing. The table has a few hundred thousand clones, 70% to 90% seen once; the top ten hold roughly 3%. The sample in question was peripheral blood, obtained in a trial of Ad26.COV2.S vaccine versus placebo. These receptors all stem from a person between 18 and 59 years old who received the Ad26.COV2.S COVID-19 vaccine or a placebo. Both conserved end residues are part of each CDR3. The order of the fields is V gene, D gene, clone size, J gene, CDR3 protein, CDR3 DNA. The D gene is left open where the match is weak. For some rows the clone size is stated as once, few or many, or as a class when expanded; others skip it.

v_gene: TRBV6-5
d_gene: .
abundance: once
j_gene: TRBJ1-6
CDR3aa: CASSYGGSVSNSPLHF
CDR3nt: TGTGCCAGCAGTTACGGTGGGTCCGTCTCAAATTCACCCCTCCACTTT

v_gene: TRBV23-1
d_gene: TRBD2
abundance: once
j_gene: TRBJ2-3
CDR3aa: CASSESGRAEDTQYF
CDR3nt: TGCGCCAGCAGTGAAAGCGGGAGGGCCGAGGATACGCAGTATTTT

v_gene: TRBV7-2
d_gene: .
abundance: .
j_gene: TRBJ2-7
CDR3aa: CASSSRGVSYEQYF
CDR3nt: TGTGCCAGCAGCTCCAGGGGGGTCTCCTACGAGCAGTACTTC

v_gene: TRBV15
d_gene: .
abundance: .
j_gene: TRBJ1-2
CDR3aa: CATSRDEYGYTF
CDR3nt: TGTGCCACCAGCAGAGATGAGTATGGCTACACCTTC

v_gene: TRBV15
d_gene: .
abundance: .
j_gene: TRBJ2-1
CDR3aa: CATSSSQENEQFF
CDR3nt: TGTGCCACCAGCAGTAGTCAGGAGAATGAGCAGTTCTTC

v_gene: TRBV19
d_gene: .
abundance: .
j_gene: TRBJ2-7
CDR3aa: CASSRPQQGSYEQYF
CDR3nt: TGTGCCAGTAGTAGACCTCAACAGGGCTCCTACGAGCAGTACTTC

v_gene: TRBV5-4
d_gene: TRBD1
abundance: .
j_gene: TRBJ1-5
CDR3aa: CASSYQGAGNQPQHF
CDR3nt: TGTGCCAGCAGCTACCAGGGGGCTGGCAATCAGCCCCAGCATTTT

v_gene: TRBV30
d_gene: TRBD1
abundance: .
j_gene: TRBJ1-5
CDR3aa: CAWRGGQGSNQPQHF
CDR3nt: TGTGCCTGGAGGGGTGGACAGGGCAGCAATCAGCCCCAGCATTTT

v_gene: TRBV7-8
d_gene: TRBD2
abundance: .
j_gene: TRBJ2-1
CDR3aa: CASSRTQSGLKINEQFF
CDR3nt: TGTGCCAGCAGCCGAACTCAGTCGGGACTAAAAATCAATGAGCAGTTCTTC

v_gene: TRBV11-1
d_gene: .
abundance: once
j_gene: TRBJ2-5
CDR3aa: CASSLASVETQYF
CDR3nt: TGTGCCAGCAGCTTAGCGTCGGTTGAGACCCAGTACTTC

v_gene: TRBV30
d_gene: TRBD1
abundance: few
j_gene: TRBJ1-6
CDR3aa: CAWSVSQTGQSPLHF
CDR3nt: TGTGCCTGGAGTGTTTCTCAGACAGGGCAATCACCCCTCCACTTT

v_gene: TRBV6-2/TRBV6-3
d_gene: .
abundance: .
j_gene: TRBJ2-7
CDR3aa: CASSPVSYEQYF
CDR3nt: TGTGCCAGCAGCCCCGTCTCCTACGAGCAGTACTTC

v_gene: TRBV18
d_gene: TRBD1
abundance: .
j_gene: TRBJ2-7
CDR3aa: CASSRLDRGFVQYF
CDR3nt: TGTGCCAGCTCACGACTGGACAGGGGCTTTGTGCAGTACTTC

v_gene: TRBV29-1
d_gene: .
abundance: .
j_gene: TRBJ1-3
CDR3aa: CSVDPGSLGNTIYF
CDR3nt: TGCAGCGTTGACCCAGGTTCGCTCGGAAACACCATATATTTT

v_gene: TRBV5-6
d_gene: .
abundance: .
j_gene: TRBJ1-3
CDR3aa: CASSLTGNTIYF
CDR3nt: TGTGCCAGCAGCTTGACGGGAAACACCATATATTTT

v_gene: TRBV18
d_gene: .
abundance: once
j_gene: TRBJ2-3
CDR3aa: CASSPRMGGTTDTQYF
CDR3nt: TGTGCCAGCTCACCCCGAATGGGCGGAACGACAGATACGCAGTATTTT

v_gene: TRBV7-8
d_gene: TRBD1
abundance: .
j_gene: TRBJ2-3
CDR3aa: CASSPHGQGARGTDTQYF
CDR3nt: TGTGCCAGCAGCCCCCATGGACAGGGGGCGCGAGGCACAGATACGCAGTATTTT

v_gene: TRBV6-2/TRBV6-3
d_gene: .
abundance: .
j_gene: TRBJ1-5
CDR3aa: CASSYAGQYSNQPQHF
CDR3nt: TGTGCCAGCAGTTACGCCGGACAATATAGCAATCAGCCCCAGCATTTT

v_gene: TRBV3-1/TRBV3-2
d_gene: .
abundance: .
j_gene: TRBJ2-5
CDR3aa: CASSQDPGTGRETQYF
CDR3nt: TGTGCCAGCAGCCAAGACCCGGGAACAGGGAGAGAGACCCAGTACTTC

v_gene: TRBV10-3
d_gene: .
abundance: .
j_gene: TRBJ1-1
CDR3aa: CAIKADLNTEAFF
CDR3nt: TGTGCCATCAAGGCAGACCTGAACACTGAAGCTTTCTTT

v_gene: TRBV5-1
d_gene: TRBD2
abundance: .
j_gene: TRBJ2-1
CDR3aa: CASSSGTSGEQFF
CDR3nt: TGCGCCAGCAGCTCCGGGACTAGCGGTGAGCAGTTCTTC

v_gene: TRBV5-5
d_gene: .
abundance: .
j_gene: TRBJ2-5
CDR3aa: CASSLEGRTDLVAQYF
CDR3nt: TGTGCCAGCAGCTTAGAAGGCCGGACGGACTTGGTTGCTCAGTACTTC

v_gene: TRBV4-2
d_gene: .
abundance: many
j_gene: TRBJ2-5
CDR3aa: CASSPGQGQETQYF
CDR3nt: TGTGCCAGCAGCCCCGGGCAAGGTCAAGAGACCCAGTACTTC

v_gene: TRBV11-2
d_gene: TRBD2
abundance: once
j_gene: TRBJ2-3
CDR3aa: CASSPGLAGPYTDTQYF
CDR3nt: TGTGCCAGCAGCCCGGGACTAGCGGGGCCGTACACAGATACGCAGTATTTT

v_gene: TRBV7-3
d_gene: .
abundance: .
j_gene: TRBJ2-2
CDR3aa: CASSSTRLMNTGELFF
CDR3nt: TGTGCCAGCAGCTCCACCCGACTCATGAACACCGGGGAGCTGTTTTTT

v_gene: TRBV18
d_gene: TRBD1
abundance: .
j_gene: TRBJ2-2
CDR3aa: CASSRQGTNTGELFF
CDR3nt: TGTGCCAGCTCACGACAGGGAACGAACACCGGGGAGCTGTTTTTT

v_gene: TRBV18
d_gene: TRBD1
abundance: .
j_gene: TRBJ1-2
CDR3aa: CASSWDREDGYTF
CDR3nt: TGTGCCAGCTCATGGGACAGGGAAGATGGCTACACCTTC

v_gene: TRBV4-3
d_gene: .
abundance: .
j_gene: TRBJ1-2
CDR3aa: CASSQVLGRAGYTF
CDR3nt: TGCGCCAGCAGCCAAGTCTTAGGGAGGGCTGGCTACACCTTC

v_gene: TRBV6-1
d_gene: TRBD2
abundance: few
j_gene: TRBJ2-7
CDR3aa: CASSEPGLAGDEQYF
CDR3nt: TGTGCCAGCAGTGAGCCGGGACTAGCGGGGGACGAGCAGTACTTC

v_gene: TRBV6-5
d_gene: TRBD1
abundance: .
j_gene: TRBJ2-1
CDR3aa: CASSVSGQAYNEQFF
CDR3nt: TGTGCCAGCAGCGTCTCAGGACAGGCCTACAATGAGCAGTTCTTC

v_gene: TRBV29-1
d_gene: .
abundance: .
j_gene: TRBJ1-1
CDR3aa: CSVVKNTEAFF
CDR3nt: TGCAGCGTTGTCAAGAACACTGAAGCTTTCTTT

v_gene: TRBV9
d_gene: .
abundance: .
j_gene: TRBJ1-6
CDR3aa: CASSTRQNNSPLHF
CDR3nt: TGTGCCAGCAGCACTCGACAGAATAATTCACCCCTCCACTTT

v_gene: TRBV6-5
d_gene: TRBD2
abundance: .
j_gene: TRBJ2-1
CDR3aa: CAALAGVYNEQFF
CDR3nt: TGTGCCGCCTTAGCGGGGGTCTACAATGAGCAGTTCTTC

v_gene: TRBV6-2/TRBV6-3
d_gene: TRBD2
abundance: once
j_gene: TRBJ2-1
CDR3aa: CASSPWRGSINDEQFF
CDR3nt: TGTGCCAGCAGTCCGTGGCGCGGGAGCATCAACGATGAGCAGTTCTTC

v_gene: TRBV28
d_gene: .
abundance: .
j_gene: TRBJ1-1
CDR3aa: CASSLGGSLNTEAFF
CDR3nt: TGTGCCAGCAGTTTGGGGGGCTCGCTGAACACTGAAGCTTTCTTT

v_gene: TRBV5-6
d_gene: TRBD2
abundance: .
j_gene: TRBJ2-1
CDR3aa: CASSTTSGGPYNEQFF
CDR3nt: TGTGCCAGCAGCACGACTAGCGGGGGACCCTACAATGAGCAGTTCTTC